This TCR beta chain emerged from a study of T cell responses to AZD1222 COVID-19 vaccine. About this clone itself: Its antigen remains unidentified.

Study-wide results and caveats: The reported proportion of spike-specific TCRs targeting unmutated variant regions was nearly half. The breadth and depth of Spike-specific TCRs increased once two AZD1222 doses had been given.

V lost 1 base to trimming and J lost 4 bases; unmatched junction nucleotides: 5. Germline assignment: CDR1 LNHNV and CDR2 YYDKDF (reference sequence). The CDR3 is 15 amino acids. Repertoires were generated with immunoSEQ multiplex PCR, while TCRdb's copy carries only in-frame clones and drops some. The sample yields approximately 170,000 clones, 94% seen once. The TCR originated in an adult who received the AZD1222 COVID-19 vaccine. The specimen comprised peripheral blood, sampled 28 days after the second AZD1222 dose. V and J are TRBV15 and TRBJ2-3, with 7 positions matching TRBD1. This CDR3 reads CATSRGQGLADTQYF. The DNA for the CDR3 is TGTGCCACCAGCAGAGGACAGGGTTTGGCAGATACGCAGTATTTT.